This T cell receptor beta chain was found in a study of blood T cell repertoires in COVID-19. Study overall: COVID-19 samples collected from the United States, Italy and Spain covered acute and convalescent phases.

The length of the CDR3 is 16 residues. The V gene end was trimmed by 4 bases and the J gene end by 4 bases; junction bases not matched to a gene: 4. Germline lookup yields CDR1 SGHRS and CDR2 YFSETQ. Profiling relied on immunoSEQ multiplex PCR, and the TCRdb table lists in-frame clones only, not all of them. This sample has fewer than 200,000 clones, with about 87% found just once. Sequences were obtained from peripheral blood. This sequence was found in a middle-aged man with active or convalescent COVID-19. The rearrangement links TRBV5-1 to TRBJ2-3; 15 positions agree with TRBD2. CDR3 DNA: TGCGCCAGCAGCACGGGACTAGCGGGGGGTGCAGATACGCAGTATTTT. Translation: CASSTGLAGGADTQYF.